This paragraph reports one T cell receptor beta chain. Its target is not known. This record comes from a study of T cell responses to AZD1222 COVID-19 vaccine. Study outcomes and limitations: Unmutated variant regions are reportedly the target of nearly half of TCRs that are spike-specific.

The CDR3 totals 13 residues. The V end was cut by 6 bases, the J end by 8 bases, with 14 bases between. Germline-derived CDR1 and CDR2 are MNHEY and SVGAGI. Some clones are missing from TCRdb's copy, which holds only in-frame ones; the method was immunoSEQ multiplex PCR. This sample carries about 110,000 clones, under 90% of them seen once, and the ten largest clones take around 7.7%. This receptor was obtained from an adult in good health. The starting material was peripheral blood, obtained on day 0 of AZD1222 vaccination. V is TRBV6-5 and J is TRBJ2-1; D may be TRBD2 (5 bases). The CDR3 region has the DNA TGTGCCAGCAGGCCCCCGGGGAGAGATGAGCAGTTCTTC. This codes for CASRPPGRDEQFF.